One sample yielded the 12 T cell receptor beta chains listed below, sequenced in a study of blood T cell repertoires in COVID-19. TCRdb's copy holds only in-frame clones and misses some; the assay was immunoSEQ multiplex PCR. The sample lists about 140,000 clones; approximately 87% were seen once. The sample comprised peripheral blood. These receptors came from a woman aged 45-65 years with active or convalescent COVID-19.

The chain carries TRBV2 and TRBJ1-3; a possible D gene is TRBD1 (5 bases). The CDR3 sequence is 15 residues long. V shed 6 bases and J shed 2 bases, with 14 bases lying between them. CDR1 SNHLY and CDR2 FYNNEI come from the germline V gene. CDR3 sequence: CASSFTGTTGNTIYF. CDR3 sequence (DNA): TGTGCCAGCAGCTTTACCGGGACTACTGGAAACACCATATATTTT.

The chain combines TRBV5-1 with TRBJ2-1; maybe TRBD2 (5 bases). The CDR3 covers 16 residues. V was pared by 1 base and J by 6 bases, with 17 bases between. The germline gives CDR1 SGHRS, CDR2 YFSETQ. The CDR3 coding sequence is TGCGCCAGCAGCTTGTCACTGGGGAGCCGTTCCAATGAGCAGTTCTTC. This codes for CASSLSLGSRSNEQFF.

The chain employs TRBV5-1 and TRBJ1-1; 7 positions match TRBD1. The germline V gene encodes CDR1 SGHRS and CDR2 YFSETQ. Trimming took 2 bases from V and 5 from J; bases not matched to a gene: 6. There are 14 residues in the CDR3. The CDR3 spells CASSLTQGTTEAFF. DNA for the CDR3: TGCGCCAGCAGCTTAACACAGGGGACTACTGAAGCTTTCTTT. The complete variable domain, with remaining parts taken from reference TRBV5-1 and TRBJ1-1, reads KAGVTQTPRYLIKTRGQQVTLSCSPISGHRSVSWYQQTPGQGLQFLFEYFSETQRNKGNFPGRFSGRQFSNSRSEMNVSTLELGDSALYLCASSLTQGTTEAFFGQGTRLTVV.

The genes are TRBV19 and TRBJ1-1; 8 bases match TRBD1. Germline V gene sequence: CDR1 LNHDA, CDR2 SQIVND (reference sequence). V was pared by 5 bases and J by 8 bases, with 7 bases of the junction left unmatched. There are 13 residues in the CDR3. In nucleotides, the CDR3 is TGTGCCAGTAGTTTTGGACAGGGCAAGGAAGCTTTCTTT. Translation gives CASSFGQGKEAFF.

CDR3 sequence (DNA): TGTGCCAGCAGCTTTAACTCCTACAATGAGCAGTTCTTC. Translation gives CASSFNSYNEQFF. The rearrangement joins TRBV7-9 to TRBJ2-1; D remains unclear. Deletions cut 3 bases from V and 0 bases from J, with 3 bases between. This CDR3 has 13 amino acids. The germline V gene encodes CDR1 SEHNR and CDR2 FQNEAQ (reference sequence).

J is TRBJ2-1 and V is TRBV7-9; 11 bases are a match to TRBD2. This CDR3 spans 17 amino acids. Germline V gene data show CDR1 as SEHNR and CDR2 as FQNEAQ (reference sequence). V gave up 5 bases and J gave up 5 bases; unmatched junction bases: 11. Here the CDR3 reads CASSQNLAGGQNNEQFF. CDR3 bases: TGTGCCAGCAGCCAAAACTTAGCGGGGGGGCAAAACAATGAGCAGTTCTTC.

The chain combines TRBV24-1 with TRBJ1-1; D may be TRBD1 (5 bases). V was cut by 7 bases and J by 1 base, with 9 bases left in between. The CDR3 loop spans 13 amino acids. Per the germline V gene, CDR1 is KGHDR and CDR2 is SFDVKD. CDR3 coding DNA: TGTGCCACCAGGGGGACTGGGAACACTGAAGCTTTCTTT. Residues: CATRGTGNTEAFF.

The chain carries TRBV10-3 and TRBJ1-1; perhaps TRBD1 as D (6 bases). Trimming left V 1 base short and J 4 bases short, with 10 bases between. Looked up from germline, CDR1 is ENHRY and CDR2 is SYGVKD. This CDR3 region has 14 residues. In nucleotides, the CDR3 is TGTGCCATCAGTGAGTTTTCAGGGGCCACTGAAGCTTTCTTT. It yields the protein CAISEFSGATEAFF.

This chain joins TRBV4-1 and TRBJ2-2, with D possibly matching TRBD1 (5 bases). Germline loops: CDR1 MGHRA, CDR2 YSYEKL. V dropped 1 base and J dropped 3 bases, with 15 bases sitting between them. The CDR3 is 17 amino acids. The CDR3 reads CASSQGQSWGDTGELFF. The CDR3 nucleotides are TGCGCCAGCAGCCAAGGTCAGTCCTGGGGCGACACCGGGGAGCTGTTTTTT.

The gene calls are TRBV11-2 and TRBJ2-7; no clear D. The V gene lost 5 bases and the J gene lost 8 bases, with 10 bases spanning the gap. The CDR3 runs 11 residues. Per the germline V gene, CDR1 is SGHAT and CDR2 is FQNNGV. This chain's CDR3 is CASSITVQQYF. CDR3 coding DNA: TGTGCCAGCAGCATAACAGTGCAGCAGTACTTC.

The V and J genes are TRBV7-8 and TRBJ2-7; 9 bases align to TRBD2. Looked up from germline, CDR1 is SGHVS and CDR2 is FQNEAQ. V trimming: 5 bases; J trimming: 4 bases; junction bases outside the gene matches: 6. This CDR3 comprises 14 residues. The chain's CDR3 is CASSRGRASYEQYF. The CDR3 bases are TGTGCCAGCAGCCGCGGGAGGGCCTCGTACGAGCAGTACTTC. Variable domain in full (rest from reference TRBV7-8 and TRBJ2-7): GAGVSQSPRYKVAKRGQDVALRCDPISGHVSLFWYQQALGQGPEFLTYFQNEAQLDKSGLPSDRFFAERPEGSVSTLKIQRTQQEDSAVYLCASSRGRASYEQYFGPGTRLTVT.

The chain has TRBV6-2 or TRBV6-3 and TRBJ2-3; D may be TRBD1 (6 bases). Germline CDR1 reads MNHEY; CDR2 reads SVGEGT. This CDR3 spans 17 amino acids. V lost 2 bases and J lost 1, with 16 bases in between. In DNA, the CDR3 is TGTGCCAGCAGTTACCCCAGGGGCAGGATCCGCACAGATACGCAGTATTTT. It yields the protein CASSYPRGRIRTDTQYF.